This T cell receptor (beta chain) originates from a study of cytomegalovirus exposure and HLA in healthy donors. Study-level results: High specificity and sensitivity for cytomegalovirus status were reported for the classifier.

The PCR was carried out with 60 Vbeta primers and 13 Jbeta primers. Only in-frame clones appear in the TCRdb table, and some are missing; sequencing was by immunoSEQ multiplex PCR. The sample lists 150,000 to 200,000 clones; roughly 80% were seen once. Germline loops: CDR1 SGHVS, CDR2 FNYEAQ. CDR3 length equals 17 residues. The J segment lost 8 bases and the V segment lost 5 bases, leaving 10 bases of the junction unmatched. About this clone itself: Its antigen remains unidentified.

The material sequenced was PBMCs. V and J are TRBV7-6 and TRBJ2-1; 15 bases are shared with TRBD2. This TCR came from a man over 45 in good health and CMV-seropositive. The DNA for the CDR3 is TGTGCCAGCAGCCCAGGGACTAGCGGGGGGCCATCCGATGAGCAGTTCTTC. This translates into CASSPGTSGGPSDEQFF.